This T cell receptor beta chain derives from a study of cytomegalovirus exposure and HLA in healthy donors. The PCR used 60 Vbeta and 13 Jbeta primers. The protocol was immunoSEQ multiplex PCR, while the TCRdb copy is restricted to in-frame clones and leaves out a portion. The table records 150,000 to 160,000 clones, less than 85% of them present only once. Healthy individuals who donated bone marrow served as the donors. The CDR3 consists of 14 residues. The germline V gene encodes CDR1 SEHNR and CDR2 FQNEAQ (reference sequence). Trimming shortened V by 5 bases and J by 4 bases, and 14 bases separated the two germline ends.

This receptor was identified in a woman aged 50 to 65 in good health and CMV-seropositive. Sequenced material: PBMCs. The rearrangement links TRBV7-9 to TRBJ1-1; weak D call: TRBD1 (6 bases). The CDR3 coding sequence is TGTGCCAGCAGCGAGGGACAATATGGCACTGAAGCTTTCTTT. Translating gives CASSEGQYGTEAFF.